Sequencing of this TCR beta chain was carried out in a study of blood T cell repertoires in COVID-19. V lost 0 bases and J 5 bases, leaving 10 bases between the germline ends. Germline assignment: CDR1 SGHVS and CDR2 FQNEAQ. This CDR3 has 14 amino acids. Produced via immunoSEQ multiplex PCR; TCRdb's table is partial and in-frame only. Of some 400,000 clones detected, approximately 93% appear once; the ten largest clones hold 0.86%. Input material: PBMCs or T cells enriched from blood (not recorded which). The rearrangement links TRBV7-8 to TRBJ1-2; tentative D call: TRBD1 (5 bases). This receptor was taken from a woman aged 40-49 years who had been exposed to COVID-19. CDR3 region: CASSLAGGSYGYTF. Here the CDR3 DNA reads TGTGCCAGCAGCTTAGCCGGGGGATCTTATGGCTACACCTTC. Full variable domain (rest looked up from reference TRBV7-8 and TRBJ1-2): GAGVSQSPRYKVAKRGQDVALRCDPISGHVSLFWYQQALGQGPEFLTYFQNEAQLDKSGLPSDRFFAERPEGSVSTLKIQRTQQEDSAVYLCASSLAGGSYGYTFGSGTRLTVV.